This T cell receptor beta chain was recovered during a study of spatial heterogeneity in lung cancer. Study context: An average of more than ten raw reads was observed per unique TCR and UMI combination. Study conclusions and caveats: Resection saw ubiquitous expanded tumor TCRs appear in blood more than follow-up did.

The CDR3 is 12 amino acids. With 4 bases clipped from V and 4 bases from J, the junction kept 0 bases outside the gene matches. Germline loops: CDR1 LNHDA, CDR2 SQIVND (reference sequence). In the library, each TCR cDNA molecule bore its own unique molecular identifier. Using its own MiXCR run on the 5' RACE reads, TCRdb lists one record per CDR3 protein. The sample lists some 50,000 distinct CDR3 sequences; 6.5% to 8% were seen once. This clonotype was found a few times. Antigen specificity is unknown. As to time point: sample taken at primary tumor resection. Sequencing was performed on whole RNA extracted from tumor and nontumor lung tissue, or from frozen PBMC, and the material was left unsorted. The donor group consisted of roughly 70 patients who had untreated, early-stage non-small cell lung cancer.

Sequencing used PBMCs, obtained at surgery. The TCR was taken from a female donor with early-stage non-small cell lung cancer. The chain has TRBV19 and TRBJ1-1; TRBD1 matches 7 bases. Written as DNA, the CDR3 is TGTGCCAGTAGTAACAGGGGCACTGAAGCTTTCTTT. Translated: CASSNRGTEAFF.